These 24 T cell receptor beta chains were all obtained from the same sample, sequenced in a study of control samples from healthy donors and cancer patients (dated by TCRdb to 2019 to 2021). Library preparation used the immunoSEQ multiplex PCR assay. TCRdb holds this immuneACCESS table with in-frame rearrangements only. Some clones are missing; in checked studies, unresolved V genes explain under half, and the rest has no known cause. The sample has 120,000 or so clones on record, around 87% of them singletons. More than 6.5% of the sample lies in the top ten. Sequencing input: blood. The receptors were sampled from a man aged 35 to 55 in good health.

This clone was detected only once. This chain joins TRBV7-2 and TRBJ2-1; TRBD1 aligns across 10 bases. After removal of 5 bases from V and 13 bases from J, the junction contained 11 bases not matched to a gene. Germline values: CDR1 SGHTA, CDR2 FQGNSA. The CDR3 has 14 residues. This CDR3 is CASSGRDRGAKQFF. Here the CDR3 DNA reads TGTGCCAGCAGCGGAAGGGACAGGGGCGCGAAACAGTTCTTC. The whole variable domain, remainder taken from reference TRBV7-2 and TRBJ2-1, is GAGVSQSPSNKVTEKGKDVELRCDPISGHTALYWYRQSLGQGLEFLIYFQGNSAPDKSGLPSDRFSAERTGGSVSTLTIQRTQQEDSAVYLCASSGRDRGAKQFFGPGTRLTVL.

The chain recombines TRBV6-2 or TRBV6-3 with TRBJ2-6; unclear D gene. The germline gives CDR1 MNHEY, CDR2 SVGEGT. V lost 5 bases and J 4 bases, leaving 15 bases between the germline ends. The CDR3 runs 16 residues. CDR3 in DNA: TGTGCCAGCAGTACAACGACCAGGCCCGGGGCCAACGTCCTGACTTTC. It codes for CASSTTTRPGANVLTF.

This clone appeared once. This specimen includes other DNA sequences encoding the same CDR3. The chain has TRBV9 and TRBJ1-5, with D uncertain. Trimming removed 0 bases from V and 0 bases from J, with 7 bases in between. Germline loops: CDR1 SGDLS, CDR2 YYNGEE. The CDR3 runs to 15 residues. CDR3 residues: CASSVGQDSNQPQHF. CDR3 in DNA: TGTGCCAGCAGCGTAGGGCAGGATAGCAATCAGCCCCAGCATTTT.

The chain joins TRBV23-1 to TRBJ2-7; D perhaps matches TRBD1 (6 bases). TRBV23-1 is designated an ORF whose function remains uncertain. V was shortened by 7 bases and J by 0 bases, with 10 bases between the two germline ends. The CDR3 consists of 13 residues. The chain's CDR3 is CASTTTGSYEQYF. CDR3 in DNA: TGCGCCAGCACCACGACAGGCTCCTACGAGCAGTACTTC.

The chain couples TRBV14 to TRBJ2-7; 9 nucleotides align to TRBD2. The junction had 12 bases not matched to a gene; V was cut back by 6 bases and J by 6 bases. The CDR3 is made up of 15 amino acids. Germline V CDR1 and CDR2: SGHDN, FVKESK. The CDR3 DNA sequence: TGTGCCAGCAGTCAGAGCTGGCTAGCGGGGTCCGAGCAGTACTTC. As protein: CASSQSWLAGSEQYF.

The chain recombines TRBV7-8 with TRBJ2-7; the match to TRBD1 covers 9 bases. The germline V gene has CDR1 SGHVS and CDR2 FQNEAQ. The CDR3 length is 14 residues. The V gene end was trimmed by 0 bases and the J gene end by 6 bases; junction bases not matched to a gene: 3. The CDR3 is CASSLAGTGIEQYF. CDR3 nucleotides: TGTGCCAGCAGCTTAGCCGGGACAGGGATCGAGCAGTACTTC.

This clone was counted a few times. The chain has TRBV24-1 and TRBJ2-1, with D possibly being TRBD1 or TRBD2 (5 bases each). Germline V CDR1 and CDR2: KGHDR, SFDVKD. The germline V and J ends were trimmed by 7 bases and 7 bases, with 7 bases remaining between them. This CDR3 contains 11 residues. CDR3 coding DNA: TGTGCCACCAGGGGGGAGAATGAGCAGTTCTTC. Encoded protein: CATRGENEQFF.

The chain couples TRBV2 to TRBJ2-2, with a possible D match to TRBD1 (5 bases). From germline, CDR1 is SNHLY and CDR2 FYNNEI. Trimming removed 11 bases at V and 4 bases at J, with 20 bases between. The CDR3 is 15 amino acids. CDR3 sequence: CAGKLQGWTTGELFF. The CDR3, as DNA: TGTGCCGGAAAATTGCAGGGATGGACCACCGGGGAGCTGTTTTTT.

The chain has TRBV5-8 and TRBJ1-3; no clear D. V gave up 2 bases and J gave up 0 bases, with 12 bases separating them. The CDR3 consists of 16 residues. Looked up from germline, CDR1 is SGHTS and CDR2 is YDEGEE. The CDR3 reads CASSFGRITSGNTIYF. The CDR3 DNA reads TGTGCCAGCAGCTTTGGGCGGATCACCTCTGGAAACACCATATATTTT.

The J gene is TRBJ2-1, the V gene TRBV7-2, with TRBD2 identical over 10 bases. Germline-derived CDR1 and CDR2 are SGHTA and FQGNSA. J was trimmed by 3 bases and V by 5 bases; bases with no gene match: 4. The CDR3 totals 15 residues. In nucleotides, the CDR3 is TGTGCCAGCAGCCAAACTAGCGGGGACTACAATGAGCAGTTCTTC. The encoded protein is CASSQTSGDYNEQFF. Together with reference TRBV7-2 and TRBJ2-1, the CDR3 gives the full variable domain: GAGVSQSPSNKVTEKGKDVELRCDPISGHTALYWYRQSLGQGLEFLIYFQGNSAPDKSGLPSDRFSAERTGGSVSTLTIQRTQQEDSAVYLCASSQTSGDYNEQFFGPGTRLTVL.

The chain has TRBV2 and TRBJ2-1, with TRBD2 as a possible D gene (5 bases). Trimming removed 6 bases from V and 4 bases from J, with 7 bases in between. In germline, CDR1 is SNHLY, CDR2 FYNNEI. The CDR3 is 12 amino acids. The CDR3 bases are TGTGCCAGCAGGCCGGGGTACAATGAGCAGTTCTTC. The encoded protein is CASRPGYNEQFF. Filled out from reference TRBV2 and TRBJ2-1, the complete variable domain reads EPEVTQTPSHQVTQMGQEVILRCVPISNHLYFYWYRQILGQKVEFLVSFYNNEISEKSEIFDDQFSVERPDGSNFTLKIRSTKLEDSAMYFCASRPGYNEQFFGPGTRLTVL.

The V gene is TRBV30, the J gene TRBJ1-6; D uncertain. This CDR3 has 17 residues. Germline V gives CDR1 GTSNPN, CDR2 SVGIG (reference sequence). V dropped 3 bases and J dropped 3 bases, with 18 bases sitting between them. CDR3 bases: TGTGCCTGGAGGATACGGCCCCCCGCCGACTATAATTCACCCCTCCACTTT. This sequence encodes CAWRIRPPADYNSPLHF.

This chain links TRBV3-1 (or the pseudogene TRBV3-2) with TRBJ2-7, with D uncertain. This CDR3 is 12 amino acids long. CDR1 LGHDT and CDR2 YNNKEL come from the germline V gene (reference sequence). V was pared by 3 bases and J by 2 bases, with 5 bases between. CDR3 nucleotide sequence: TGTGCCAGCAGCCAGGATGCCTACGAGCAGTACTTC. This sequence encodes CASSQDAYEQYF.

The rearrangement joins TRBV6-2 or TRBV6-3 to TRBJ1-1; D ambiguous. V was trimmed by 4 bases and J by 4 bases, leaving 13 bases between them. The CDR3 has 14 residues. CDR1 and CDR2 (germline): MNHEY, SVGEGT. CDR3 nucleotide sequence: TGTGCCAGCAGTTCCCAGGCCCGTGGCACTGAAGCTTTCTTT. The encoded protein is CASSSQARGTEAFF.

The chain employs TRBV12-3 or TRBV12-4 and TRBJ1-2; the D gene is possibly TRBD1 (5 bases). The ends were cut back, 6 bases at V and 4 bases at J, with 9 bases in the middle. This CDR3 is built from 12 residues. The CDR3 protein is CASSRDGYGYTF. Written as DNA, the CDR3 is TGTGCCAGCAGCCGGGACGGCTATGGCTACACCTTC.

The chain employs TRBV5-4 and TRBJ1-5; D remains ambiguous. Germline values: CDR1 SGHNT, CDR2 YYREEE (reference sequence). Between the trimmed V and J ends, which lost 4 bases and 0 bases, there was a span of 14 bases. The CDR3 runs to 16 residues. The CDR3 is CASSALTADSNQPQHF. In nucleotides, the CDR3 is TGTGCCAGCAGCGCCCTGACGGCAGATAGCAATCAGCCCCAGCATTTT. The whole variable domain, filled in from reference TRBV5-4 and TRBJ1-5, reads ETGVTQSPTHLIKTRGQQVTLRCSSQSGHNTVSWYQQALGQGPQFIFQYYREEENGRGNFPPRFSGLQFPNYSSELNVNALELDDSALYLCASSALTADSNQPQHFGDGTRLSIL.

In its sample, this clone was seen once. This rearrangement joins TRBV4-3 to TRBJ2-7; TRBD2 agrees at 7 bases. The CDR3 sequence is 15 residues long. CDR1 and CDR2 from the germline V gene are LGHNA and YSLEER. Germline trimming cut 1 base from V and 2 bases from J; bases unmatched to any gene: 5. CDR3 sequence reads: CASSQAGRGTYEQYF. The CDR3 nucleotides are TGCGCCAGCAGCCAAGCGGGGCGGGGGACCTACGAGCAGTACTTC.

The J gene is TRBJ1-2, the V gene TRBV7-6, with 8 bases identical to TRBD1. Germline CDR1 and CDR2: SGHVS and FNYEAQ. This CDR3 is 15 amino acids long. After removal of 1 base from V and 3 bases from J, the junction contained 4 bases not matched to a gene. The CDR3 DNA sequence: TGTGCCAGCAGCTTAGTGGCAGGGGGCCACTATGGCTACACCTTC. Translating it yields CASSLVAGGHYGYTF.

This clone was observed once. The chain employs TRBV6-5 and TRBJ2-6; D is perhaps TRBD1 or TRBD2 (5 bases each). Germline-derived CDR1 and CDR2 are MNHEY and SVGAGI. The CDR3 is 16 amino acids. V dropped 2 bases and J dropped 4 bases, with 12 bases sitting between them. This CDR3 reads CASSYREGTGANVLTF. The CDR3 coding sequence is TGTGCCAGCAGTTACCGCGAAGGGACCGGGGCCAACGTCCTGACTTTC.

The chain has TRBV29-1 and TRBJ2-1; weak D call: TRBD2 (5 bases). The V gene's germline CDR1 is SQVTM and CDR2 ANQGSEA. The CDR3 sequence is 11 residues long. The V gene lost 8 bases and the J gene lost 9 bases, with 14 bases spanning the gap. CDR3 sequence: CSFRRDSEQFF. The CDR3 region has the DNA TGCAGCTTCCGTCGGGATAGTGAGCAGTTCTTC.

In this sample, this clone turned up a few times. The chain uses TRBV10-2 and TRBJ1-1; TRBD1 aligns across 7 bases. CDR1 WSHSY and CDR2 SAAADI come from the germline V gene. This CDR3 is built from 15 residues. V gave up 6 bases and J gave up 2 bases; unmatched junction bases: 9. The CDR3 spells CASSDSRGTNTEAFF. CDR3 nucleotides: TGCGCCAGCAGCGACTCCAGGGGGACAAACACTGAAGCTTTCTTT.

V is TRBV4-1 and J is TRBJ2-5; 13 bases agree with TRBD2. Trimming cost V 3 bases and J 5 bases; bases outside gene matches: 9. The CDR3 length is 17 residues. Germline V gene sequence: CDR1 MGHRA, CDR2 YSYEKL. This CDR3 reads CASSHTSGGASEETQYF. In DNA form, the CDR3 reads TGCGCCAGCAGCCACACTAGCGGGGGGGCCTCTGAGGAGACCCAGTACTTC.

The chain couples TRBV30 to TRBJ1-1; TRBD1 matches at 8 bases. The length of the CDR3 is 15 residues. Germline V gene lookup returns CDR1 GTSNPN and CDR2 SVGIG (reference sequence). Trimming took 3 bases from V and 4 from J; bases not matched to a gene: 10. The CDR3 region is CAWRDRAIPSTEAFF. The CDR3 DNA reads TGTGCCTGGAGGGACAGGGCCATCCCGAGCACTGAAGCTTTCTTT.

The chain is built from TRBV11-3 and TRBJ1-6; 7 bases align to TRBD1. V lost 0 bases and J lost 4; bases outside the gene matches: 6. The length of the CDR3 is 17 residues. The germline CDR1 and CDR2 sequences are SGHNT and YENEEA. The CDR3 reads CASSLETGWSYNSPLHF. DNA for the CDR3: TGTGCCAGCAGCTTAGAGACAGGGTGGTCATATAATTCACCCCTCCACTTT. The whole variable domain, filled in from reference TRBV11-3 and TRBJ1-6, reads EAGVVQSPRYKIIEKKQPVAFWCNPISGHNTLYWYLQNLGQGPELLIRYENEEAVDDSQLPKDRFSAERLKGVDSTLKIQPAELGDSAVYLCASSLETGWSYNSPLHFGNGTRLTVT.